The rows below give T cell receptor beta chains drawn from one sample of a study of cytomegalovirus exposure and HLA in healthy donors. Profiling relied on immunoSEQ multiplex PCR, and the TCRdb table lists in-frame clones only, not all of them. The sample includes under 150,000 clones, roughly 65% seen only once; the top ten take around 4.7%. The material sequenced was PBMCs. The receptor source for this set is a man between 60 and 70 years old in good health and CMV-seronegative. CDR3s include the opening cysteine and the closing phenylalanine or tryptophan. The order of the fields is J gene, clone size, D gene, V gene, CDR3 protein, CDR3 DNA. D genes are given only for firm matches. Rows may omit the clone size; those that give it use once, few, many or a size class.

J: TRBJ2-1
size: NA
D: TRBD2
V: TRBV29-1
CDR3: CSVAWLAGVFNEQFF
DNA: TGCAGCGTGGCCTGGCTAGCGGGAGTTTTCAATGAGCAGTTCTTC

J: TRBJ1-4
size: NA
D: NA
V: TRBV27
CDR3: CASKLSWGGNEKLFF
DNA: TGTGCCAGCAAACTTTCCTGGGGGGGTAATGAAAAACTGTTTTTT

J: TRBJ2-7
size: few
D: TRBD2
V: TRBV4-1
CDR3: CASSGHPGLAGEGSYEQYF
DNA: TGCGCCAGCAGCGGCCACCCGGGACTAGCGGGAGAAGGTTCCTACGAGCAGTACTTC

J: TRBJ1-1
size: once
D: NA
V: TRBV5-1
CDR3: CASSSTVPSTEAFF
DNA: TGCGCCAGCAGCTCCACAGTACCCTCCACTGAAGCTTTCTTT

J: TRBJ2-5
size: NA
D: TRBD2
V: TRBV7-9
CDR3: CASSFTGLAGGETQYF
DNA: TGTGCCAGCAGCTTCACGGGACTAGCGGGAGGGGAGACCCAGTACTTC

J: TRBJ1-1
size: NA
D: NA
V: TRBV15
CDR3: CATSRQDGTEAFF
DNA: TGTGCCACCAGCCGACAGGACGGCACTGAAGCTTTCTTT

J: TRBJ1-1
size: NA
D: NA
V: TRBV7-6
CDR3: CASSPDTEAFF
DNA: TGTGCCAGCAGCCCAGACACTGAAGCTTTCTTT

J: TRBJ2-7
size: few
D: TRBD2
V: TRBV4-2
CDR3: CASSQDLNGRDEQYF
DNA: TGTGCCAGCAGCCAAGATCTGAACGGGAGGGACGAGCAGTACTTC

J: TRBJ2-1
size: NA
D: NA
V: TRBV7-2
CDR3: CASSFGEVNEQFF
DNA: TGTGCCAGCAGCTTCGGGGAGGTCAATGAGCAGTTCTTC

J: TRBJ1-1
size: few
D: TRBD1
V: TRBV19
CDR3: CASSTRQGKGLTEAFF
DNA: TGTGCCAGTAGTACCCGACAGGGGAAAGGTCTCACTGAAGCTTTCTTT

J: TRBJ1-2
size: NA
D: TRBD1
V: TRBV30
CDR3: CAWGPAGGTGYTF
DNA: TGTGCCTGGGGCCCCGCAGGGGGCACTGGCTACACCTTC

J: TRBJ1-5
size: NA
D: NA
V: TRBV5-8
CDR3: CASSPGGTILNQPQHF
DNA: TGTGCCAGCAGCCCGGGGGGGACAATCCTAAATCAGCCCCAGCATTTT

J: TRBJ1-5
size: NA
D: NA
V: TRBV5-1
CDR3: CASSLTTGKQPQHF
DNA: TGCGCCAGCAGCTTGACCACAGGGAAACAGCCCCAGCATTTT

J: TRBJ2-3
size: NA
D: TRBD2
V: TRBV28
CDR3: CASSLGGDSTDTQYF
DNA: TGTGCCAGCAGTTTAGGGGGGGATAGCACAGATACGCAGTATTTT

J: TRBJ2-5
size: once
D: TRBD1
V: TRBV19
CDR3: CASSIARGRETQYF
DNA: TGTGCCAGTAGTATAGCCAGGGGGCGGGAGACCCAGTACTTC

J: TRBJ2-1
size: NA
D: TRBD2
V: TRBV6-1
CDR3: CASSVWTSGGNREQFF
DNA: TGTGCCAGCAGTGTATGGACTAGCGGAGGGAACCGCGAGCAGTTCTTC

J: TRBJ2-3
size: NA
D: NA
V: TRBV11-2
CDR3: CASSWGRASGTDTQYF
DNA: TGTGCCAGCAGCTGGGGACGGGCTAGCGGCACAGATACGCAGTATTTT

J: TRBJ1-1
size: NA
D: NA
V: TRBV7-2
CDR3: CASSLEGLGAGGTEAFF
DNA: TGTGCCAGCAGCTTAGAGGGGCTAGGGGCCGGAGGGACTGAAGCTTTCTTT

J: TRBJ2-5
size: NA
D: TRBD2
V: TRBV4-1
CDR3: CASKVAGGETQYF
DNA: TGCGCCAGCAAGGTAGCGGGAGGTGAGACCCAGTACTTC

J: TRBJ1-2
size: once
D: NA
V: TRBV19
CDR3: CASSRSGGLYYGYTF
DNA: TGTGCCAGTAGTAGATCGGGCGGACTTTACTATGGCTACACCTTC

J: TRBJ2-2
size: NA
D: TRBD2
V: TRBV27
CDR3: CASSPSGNAGELFF
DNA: TGTGCCAGCAGTCCTAGCGGGAATGCCGGGGAGCTGTTTTTT

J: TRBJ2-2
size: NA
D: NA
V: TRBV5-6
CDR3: CASSLRQGTYRVNTGELFF
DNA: TGTGCCAGCAGCTTGAGGCAGGGAACCTACCGCGTGAACACCGGGGAGCTGTTTTTT

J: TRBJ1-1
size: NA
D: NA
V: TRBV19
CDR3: CASSIRGNLNTEAFF
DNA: TGTGCCAGTAGTATCAGGGGAAATTTGAACACTGAAGCTTTCTTT

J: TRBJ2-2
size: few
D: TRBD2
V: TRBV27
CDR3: CASSLTSGRSGELFF
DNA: TGTGCCAGCAGTCTGACTAGCGGGAGATCCGGGGAGCTGTTTTTT

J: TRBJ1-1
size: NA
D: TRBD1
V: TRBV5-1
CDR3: CASSLTGTGVTEAFF
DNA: TGCGCCAGCAGTCTCACCGGGACAGGAGTCACTGAAGCTTTCTTT

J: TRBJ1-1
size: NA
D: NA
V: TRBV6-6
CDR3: CASSYNQGEGRAEAFF
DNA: TGTGCCAGCAGTTATAATCAAGGGGAGGGGAGGGCTGAAGCTTTCTTT

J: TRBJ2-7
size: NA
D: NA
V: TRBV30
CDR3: CAWRGRGYYEQYF
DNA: TGTGCCTGGAGGGGTAGAGGGTACTACGAGCAGTACTTC

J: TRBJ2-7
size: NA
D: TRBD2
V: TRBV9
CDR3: CASSAQEREATNEQYF
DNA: TGTGCCAGCAGCGCCCAAGAGCGGGAGGCCACCAACGAGCAGTACTTC

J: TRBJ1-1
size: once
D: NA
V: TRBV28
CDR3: CASREEGEAFF
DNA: TGTGCCAGCAGAGAGGAAGGAGAAGCTTTCTTT

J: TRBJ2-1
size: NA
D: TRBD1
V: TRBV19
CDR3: CASSIETGGFF
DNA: TGTGCCAGTAGTATAGAGACAGGGGGGTTCTTC

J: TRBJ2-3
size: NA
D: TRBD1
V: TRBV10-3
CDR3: CAISEDRGGTDTQYF
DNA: TGTGCCATCAGTGAAGACAGGGGAGGCACAGATACGCAGTATTTT

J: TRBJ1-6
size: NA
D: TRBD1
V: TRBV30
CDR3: CAWSVGTGGGSPLHF
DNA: TGTGCCTGGAGTGTCGGGACAGGGGGCGGTTCACCCCTCCACTTT

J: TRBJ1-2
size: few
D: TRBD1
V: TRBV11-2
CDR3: CASSEVGQGPRTF
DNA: TGTGCCAGCAGCGAAGTGGGACAGGGGCCCCGCACCTTC

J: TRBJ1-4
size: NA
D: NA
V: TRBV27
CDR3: CASTRRLNEKLFF
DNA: TGTGCCAGCACTAGGCGGCTTAATGAAAAACTGTTTTTT

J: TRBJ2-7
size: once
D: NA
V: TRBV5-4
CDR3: CASSGDNYEQYF
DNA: TGTGCCAGCAGCGGGGACAATTACGAGCAGTACTTC

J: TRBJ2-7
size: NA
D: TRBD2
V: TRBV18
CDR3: CASSRDLAGESYEQYF
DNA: TGTGCCAGCTCGCGGGACTTAGCGGGAGAGAGTTACGAGCAGTACTTC

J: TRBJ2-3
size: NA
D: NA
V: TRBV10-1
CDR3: CASREGGEPTDTQYF
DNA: TGCGCCAGCAGGGAGGGCGGAGAACCCACAGATACGCAGTATTTT

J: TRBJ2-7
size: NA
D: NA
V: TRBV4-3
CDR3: CASSQATRGYEQYF
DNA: TGCGCCAGCAGCCAGGCTACCCGGGGCTACGAGCAGTACTTC

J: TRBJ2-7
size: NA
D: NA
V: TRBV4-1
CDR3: CASSPLGLPSYEQYF
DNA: TGCGCCAGCAGCCCCTTGGGACTGCCTTCCTACGAGCAGTACTTC

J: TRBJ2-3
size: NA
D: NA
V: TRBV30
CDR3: CAWSLLLTDTQYF
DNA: TGTGCCTGGAGTCTACTCCTCACAGATACGCAGTATTTT

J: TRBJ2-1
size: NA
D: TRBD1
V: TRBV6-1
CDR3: CASSRTGPPYNEQFF
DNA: TGTGCCAGCTCCCGGACAGGGCCCCCTTACAATGAGCAGTTCTTC

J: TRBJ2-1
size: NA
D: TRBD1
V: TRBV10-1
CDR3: CASSESYPGQSYNEQFF
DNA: TGCGCCAGCAGTGAGTCCTACCCGGGACAGTCTTACAATGAGCAGTTCTTC

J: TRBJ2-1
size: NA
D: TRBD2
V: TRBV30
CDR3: CAWSVGRLAGGPSSYNEQFF
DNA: TGTGCCTGGAGTGTAGGCCGGCTAGCGGGAGGACCGAGCTCCTACAATGAGCAGTTCTTC

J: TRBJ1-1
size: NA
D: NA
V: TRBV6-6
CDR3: CASSYFSGYTEAFF
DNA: TGTGCCAGCAGTTACTTTTCCGGGTATACTGAAGCTTTCTTT

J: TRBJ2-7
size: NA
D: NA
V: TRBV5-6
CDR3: CASSQGMALYEQYF
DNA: TGTGCCAGCAGCCAGGGTATGGCCCTATACGAGCAGTACTTC

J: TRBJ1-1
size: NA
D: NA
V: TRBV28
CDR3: CATTGFAEAFF
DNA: TGTGCCACCACAGGGTTTGCTGAAGCTTTCTTT

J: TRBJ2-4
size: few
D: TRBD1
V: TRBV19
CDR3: CASSVDRGQNIQYF
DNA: TGTGCCAGTAGTGTGGACAGGGGGCAAAACATTCAGTACTTC

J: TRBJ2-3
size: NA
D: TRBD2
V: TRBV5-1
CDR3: CASSHGDSGSRTDTQYF
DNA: TGCGCCAGCAGCCACGGGGATAGCGGGAGCCGGACAGATACGCAGTATTTT

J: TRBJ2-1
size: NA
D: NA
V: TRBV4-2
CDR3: CASSQGGHQTYNEQFF
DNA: TGTGCCAGCAGCCAAGGAGGGCATCAAACATACAATGAGCAGTTCTTC

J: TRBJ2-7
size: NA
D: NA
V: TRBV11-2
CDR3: CASSLRSSYEQYF
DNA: TGTGCCAGCAGCTTACGTAGCTCCTACGAGCAGTACTTC

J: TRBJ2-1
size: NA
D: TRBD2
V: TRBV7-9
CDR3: CASSLAAGGSYNEQFF
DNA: TGTGCCAGCAGCTTAGCGGCGGGAGGCTCCTACAATGAGCAGTTCTTC

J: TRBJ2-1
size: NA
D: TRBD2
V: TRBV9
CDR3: CASSVAEPGLAGGTNEQFF
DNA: TGTGCCAGCAGCGTAGCCGAACCGGGACTAGCGGGAGGAACCAATGAGCAGTTCTTC

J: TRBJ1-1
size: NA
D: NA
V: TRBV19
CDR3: CASTPRSGGVNTEAFF
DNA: TGTGCCAGTACCCCCCGAAGTGGAGGGGTGAACACTGAAGCTTTCTTT

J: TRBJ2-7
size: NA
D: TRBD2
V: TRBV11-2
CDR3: CASSFSGDSYEQYF
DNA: TGTGCCAGCAGCTTTAGCGGGGACTCCTACGAGCAGTACTTC

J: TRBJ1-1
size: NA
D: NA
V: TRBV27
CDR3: CASSLSAGSTEAFF
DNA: TGTGCCAGCAGTTTATCGGCGGGGAGCACTGAAGCTTTCTTT

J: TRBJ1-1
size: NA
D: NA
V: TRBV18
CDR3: CASSLSPGTEAFF
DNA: TGTGCCAGCTCACTCAGTCCAGGGACTGAAGCTTTCTTT

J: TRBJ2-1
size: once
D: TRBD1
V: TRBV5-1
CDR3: CASSLDRGSYNEQFF
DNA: TGCGCCAGCAGCTTGGACAGGGGCTCCTACAATGAGCAGTTCTTC

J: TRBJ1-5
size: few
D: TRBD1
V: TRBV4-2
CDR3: CASSHGTGNQPQHF
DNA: TGTGCCAGCAGCCATGGGACAGGTAATCAGCCCCAGCATTTT

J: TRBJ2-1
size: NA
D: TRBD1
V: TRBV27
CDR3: CASSFGQGNNEQFF
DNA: TGTGCCAGCAGTTTCGGACAGGGGAACAATGAGCAGTTCTTC